This TCR beta chain was observed in a study of PD-1 blockade in classical Hodgkin lymphoma. All patients relapsed after autologous stem cell transplantation, and brentuximab vedotin exposure varied. Germline CDR1 reads SEHNR; CDR2 reads FQNEAQ (reference sequence). The CDR3 is 14 amino acids. The V end lost 5 bases, the J end lost 5 bases, and 13 bases lay between the germline ends. Generated by immunoSEQ multiplex PCR, the TCRdb table keeps only in-frame clones and is missing some. The sample holds fewer than 50,000 clones, roughly nine tenths seen once. This specimen consisted of peripheral blood mononuclear cells (PBMCs), obtained before the second cycle of nivolumab. The chain has TRBV7-9 and TRBJ2-1; D is perhaps TRBD1 or TRBD2 (5 bases each). The sequence was obtained from a human donor with classical Hodgkin lymphoma. CDR3: CASSVPGTNNEQFF. The CDR3 DNA reads as TGTGCCAGCAGCGTACCGGGGACCAACAATGAGCAGTTCTTC.